This record covers a single T cell receptor (beta chain). Its antigen is unknown. TCRdb processed the reads anew with MiXCR; each CDR3 protein has one entry. Of 65,000 to 85,000 distinct CDR3 sequences in the sample, around 27% were seen once. This entry is derived from a study of T cell repertoires in cytomegalovirus infection. Study overall: Carrying CMV and the relevant HLA type showed in public TCR beta signatures.

This CDR3 has 12 amino acids. Deletions cut 8 bases from V and 6 bases from J, with 10 bases between. Per germline, CDR1 MNHEY and CDR2 SMNVEV (reference sequence). The sequence was obtained from a human donor in good health (CMV status not recorded). Some clones in this sample may be carry-over from other donors' samples. The sample was CD8+ T cells from cultured PBMCs, taken from culture after CMV antigen stimulation. This chain links TRBV27 with TRBJ2-2; TRBD1 is a possible D gene (6 bases). The CDR3 sequence: CASGTGSGELFF. In DNA form, the CDR3 reads TGTGCCAGCGGTACAGGGTCCGGGGAGCTGTTTTTT.